This T cell receptor beta chain was profiled in a study of T-cell reconstitution after alpha-beta-depleted transplantation in children. Study-wide results and caveats: About two months after transplant, alpha-beta T cells reportedly came from several hundred expanded graft clones. Where some patients showed high TCRbeta diversity at day 60, it came from recipient T cells and thymic progenitors that had survived. T-cell numbers and diversity, one year after transplant, stemmed largely from T cells that were newly produced.

Concerning this clonotype itself: The antigen remains unidentified.

V gave up 0 bases and J gave up 2 bases, with 11 bases separating them. Looked up from germline, CDR1 is SGDLS and CDR2 is YYNGEE. The CDR3 has 15 residues. As it was prepared, the TCRbeta library received unique molecular identifiers. MiXCR was run by TCRdb on the PCR reads, yielding one entry per CDR3 protein. This sample has around 960,000 distinct CDR3 sequences, with around 30% found just once. This rearrangement joins TRBV9 to TRBJ2-5; D uncertain. This specimen consisted of PBMCs, mostly from graft donor cells, obtained 360 days after TCRalphabeta/CD19-depleted stem cell transplant. The clonotype comes from a boy less than two years old who had a stem cell transplant for SCID, so the T cells may come from the graft donor. The CDR3 nucleotides read TGTGCCAGCAGCGTAGGGTGGGCAGATCAAGAGACCCAGTACTTC. This encodes CASSVGWADQETQYF. The variable domain in full, with the rest retrieved from reference TRBV9 and TRBJ2-5, is DSGVTQTPKHLITATGQRVTLRCSPRSGDLSVYWYQQSLDQGLQFLIQYYNGEERAKGNILERFSAQQFPDLHSELNLSSLELGDSALYFCASSVGWADQETQYFGPGTRLLVL.